The 28 T cell receptor beta chains below come from one sample, sequenced in a study of blood T cell repertoires in COVID-19. Repertoires were generated with immunoSEQ multiplex PCR, while TCRdb's copy carries only in-frame clones and drops some. Altogether about 110,000 clones are present, about two thirds being singletons, with the ten largest covering less than 1%. Sample: peripheral blood. These receptors originate from a human donor with acute or convalescent COVID-19. The donor label of this sample is uncertain.

This clone has a handful of counts. A much larger clone is a single base away; this may be a read error. J is TRBJ1-1 and V is TRBV13, with TRBD1 identical over 8 bases. The CDR3 sequence is 14 residues long. CDR1 and CDR2 from the germline V gene are PRHDT and FYEKMQ (reference sequence). Trimming removed 6 bases from V and 1 base from J; junction bases left unmatched: 4. CDR3: CASSFGTGNTEAFF. CDR3 in DNA: TGTGCCAGCAGTTTCGGGACAGGGAACACTGAAGCTTTCTTT.

The genes are TRBV6-5 and TRBJ1-1; D may be TRBD1 (5 bases). The V gene lost 7 bases and the J gene lost 3 bases, with 12 bases spanning the gap. Germline CDR1 is MNHEY and CDR2 is SVGAGI. This CDR3 is 13 amino acids long. CDR3 sequence reads: CASTRRGDTEAFF. CDR3 DNA: TGTGCCAGCACCCGACGGGGGGACACTGAAGCTTTCTTT.

This CDR3 reads CASSLVPGLDTGELFF. The CDR3 nucleotides are TGTGCCAGCAGCTTAGTGCCAGGGCTGGACACCGGGGAGCTGTTTTTT. The chain links TRBV11-2 to TRBJ2-2, with a possible D match to TRBD1 (5 bases). The CDR3 has 16 residues. The V and J ends lost 1 base and 3 bases respectively, with 12 bases between them. The germline gives CDR1 SGHAT, CDR2 FQNNGV.

The V gene is TRBV10-2, the J gene TRBJ1-4; TRBD1 matches 9 bases. The CDR3 runs to 15 residues. Per the germline V gene, CDR1 is WSHSY and CDR2 is SAAADI. The V gene end was trimmed by 6 bases and the J gene end by 8 bases; junction bases not matched to a gene: 10. CDR3 nucleotide sequence: TGCGCCAGCAGGAACGCACAGGGGGCGCGGGAAAAACTGTTTTTT. Residues: CASRNAQGAREKLFF.

The CDR3 sequence is CASSFQPPPTGGATDTQYF. The CDR3 bases are TGTGCCAGCAGCTTCCAGCCCCCTCCGACAGGGGGCGCGACAGATACGCAGTATTTT. The genes are TRBV13 and TRBJ2-3; TRBD1 agrees at 10 bases. Per the germline V gene, CDR1 is PRHDT and CDR2 is FYEKMQ (reference sequence). The trim removed 3 bases at V and 3 bases at J, leaving 15 bases unmatched. This CDR3 is 19 amino acids long.

V and J are TRBV7-8 and TRBJ2-5, with 8 bases matching TRBD1. Germline V CDR1 and CDR2: SGHVS, FQNEAQ. The CDR3 contains 14 residues. V shed 2 bases and J 4 bases; nucleotides not matched to a gene: 3. CDR3 sequence reads: CASSLRDRIETQYF. The CDR3 DNA sequence: TGTGCCAGCAGCTTACGGGACAGGATAGAGACCCAGTACTTC.

The sample holds one count of this clone. The gene calls are TRBV18 and TRBJ1-2, with 9 bases matching TRBD1. J lost 0 bases, V lost 4 bases, and 3 bases had no gene match. CDR1 and CDR2 (germline): KGHSH, LQKENI. The CDR3 is 15 amino acids. Written as DNA, the CDR3 is TGTGCCAGCTCACGGGACAGGGTCTCTAACTATGGCTACACCTTC. Translating gives CASSRDRVSNYGYTF.

J is TRBJ2-1 and V is TRBV7-2, with 11 positions matching TRBD2. The CDR3 has 14 amino acids. The germline CDR1 and CDR2 sequences are SGHTA and FQGNSA. Trimming took 5 bases from V and 15 from J; bases not matched to a gene: 12. The CDR3: CASSQGTSGNIGFF. Written as DNA, the CDR3 is TGTGCCAGCAGCCAAGGGACTAGCGGAAATATCGGGTTCTTC.

The chain couples TRBV5-5 to TRBJ2-4; 8 nucleotides align to TRBD2. V trimming: 5 bases; J trimming: 3 bases; junction bases outside the gene matches: 7. There are 15 residues in the CDR3. Germline CDR1 SGHKS, CDR2 YYEKEE (reference sequence). CDR3 DNA sequence: TGTGCCAGCAGTCCGGGAGGGCAGGGCAAAAACATTCAGTACTTC. Protein sequence: CASSPGGQGKNIQYF.

V usage is TRBV28 and J usage is TRBJ1-3, with a possible D match to TRBD1 (5 bases). The CDR3 runs to 13 residues. The germline V and J ends were trimmed by 5 bases and 5 bases, with 10 bases remaining between them. From germline, CDR1 is MDHEN and CDR2 SYDVKM. DNA of the CDR3: TGTGCCAGCAGTGGTGGGGCTAGAAACACCATATATTTT. It encodes CASSGGARNTIYF.

V usage is TRBV7-2 and J usage is TRBJ2-7; perhaps TRBD1 as D (6 bases). V was pared by 1 base and J by 3 bases, with 7 bases between. The CDR3 has 13 residues. Germline V CDR1 and CDR2: SGHTA, FQGNSA. DNA for the CDR3: TGTGCCAGCAGCTTAGGGGGACACTACGAGCAGTACTTC. The encoded protein is CASSLGGHYEQYF.

The genes are TRBV28 and TRBJ2-2; 8 bases line up with TRBD2. The germline gives CDR1 MDHEN, CDR2 SYDVKM. Losses at the gene ends were 6 bases for V and 4 bases for J; bases not matched to a gene: 7. The CDR3 spans 15 residues. CDR3 DNA: TGTGCCAGCAGGAAAAGCGGGGGCCTCACCGGGGAGCTGTTTTTT. Protein: CASRKSGGLTGELFF. Drawing the rest from reference TRBV28 and TRBJ2-2, the complete variable domain is DVKVTQSSRYLVKRTGEKVFLECVQDMDHENMFWYRQDPGLGLRLIYFSYDVKMKEKGDIPEGYSVSREKKERFSLILESASTNQTSMYLCASRKSGGLTGELFFGEGSRLTVL.

This clone was seen only a few times. The rearrangement uses TRBV5-1 and TRBJ2-3; a weak D match, TRBD2 (7 bases). This CDR3 has 15 residues. The germline CDR1 and CDR2 sequences are SGHRS and YFSETQ. V was clipped by 4 bases and J by 2 bases, with 14 bases between them. CDR3 in DNA: TGCGCCAGCAGCGTCGGGGGGCCCGCCACAGATACGCAGTATTTT. Amino acid sequence: CASSVGGPATDTQYF.

The gene calls are TRBV5-5 and TRBJ2-7, with a possible D match to TRBD2 (5 bases). V was shortened by 0 bases and J by 2 bases, with 12 bases between the two germline ends. This CDR3 contains 15 residues. From germline, CDR1 is SGHKS and CDR2 YYEKEE (reference sequence). In nucleotides, the CDR3 is TGTGCCAGCAGCTTGGAACAGTTGAGGGCCTACGAGCAGTACTTC. Its protein product is CASSLEQLRAYEQYF.

This CDR3 is CASSREGGGNEQFF. The CDR3 nucleotides are TGCGCCAGCAGCCGAGAGGGGGGAGGCAATGAGCAGTTCTTC. The chain employs TRBV4-1 and TRBJ2-1; D may match TRBD1 or TRBD2 (6 bases each). Trimming took off 4 bases at V and 6 bases at J, with 13 bases between the two ends. Looked up from germline, CDR1 is MGHRA and CDR2 is YSYEKL. This CDR3 spans 14 amino acids.

The rearrangement joins TRBV3-1 (or the pseudogene TRBV3-2) to TRBJ1-4; 9 nucleotides match TRBD1. This CDR3 region has 15 residues. Trimming removed 5 bases from V and 6 bases from J; junction bases left unmatched: 7. CDR1 and CDR2 from the germline V gene are LGHDT and YNNKEL (reference sequence). As DNA, the CDR3 is TGTGCCAGCAGCTCCTACAGGGGGCGAGATGAAAAACTGTTTTTT. Translation: CASSSYRGRDEKLFF.

The V and J genes are TRBV24-1 and TRBJ2-7; TRBD2 is a possible D gene (7 bases). V was clipped by 0 bases and J by 2 bases, with 19 bases between them. The CDR3 extends over 18 amino acids. Looked up from germline, CDR1 is KGHDR and CDR2 is SFDVKD. CDR3 in amino acids: CATSDLPPTGGGPYEQYF. DNA of the CDR3: TGTGCCACCAGTGATTTGCCCCCGACAGGCGGGGGTCCCTACGAGCAGTACTTC.

The J gene is TRBJ2-5, the V gene TRBV18, with D unresolved. The CDR3 totals 16 residues. The V end was cut by 2 bases, the J end by 2 bases, with 15 bases between. From germline, CDR1 is KGHSH and CDR2 LQKENI. CDR3 in DNA: TGTGCCAGCTCACCAATTCCAGGCAGAATTCAAGAGACCCAGTACTTC. This codes for CASSPIPGRIQETQYF.

The CDR3 is CASSKKGRQEGYTF. For the CDR3, the DNA is TGTGCCAGCAGCAAAAAGGGCCGACAGGAGGGCTACACCTTC. The chain links TRBV21-1 to TRBJ1-2; the DNA was not used to check the table's D call, TRBD1. TRBV21-1 is labeled a pseudogene. This CDR3 spans 14 amino acids.

The CDR3 region has the DNA TGTGCCAGCAGCCGGACTAGCGGGGGGGAGGAGACCCAGTACTTC. Translation: CASSRTSGGEETQYF. The rearrangement uses TRBV3-1 (or the pseudogene TRBV3-2) and TRBJ2-5; TRBD2 matches at 15 bases. With 4 bases clipped from V and 5 bases from J, the junction kept 2 bases outside the gene matches. This CDR3 is 15 amino acids long. CDR1 and CDR2 (germline): LGHDT, YNNKEL (reference sequence).

This chain connects TRBV11-2 to TRBJ2-7; 14 positions agree with TRBD2. CDR1 is SGHAT and CDR2 is FQNNGV in the germline V gene. The CDR3 totals 19 residues. Losses at the gene ends were 0 bases for V and 1 base for J; bases not matched to a gene: 8. The CDR3 DNA follows: TGTGCCAGCAGCTTAGATTCTGGACTAGCGGGGGGTCCATCCTACGAGCAGTACTTC. Translation gives CASSLDSGLAGGPSYEQYF.

This chain uses TRBV5-1 with TRBJ1-3; D is possibly TRBD1 (6 bases). Looked up from germline, CDR1 is SGHRS and CDR2 is YFSETQ. Trimming stripped 4 bases from V and 4 bases from J, with 9 bases between. This CDR3 comprises 13 residues. CDR3 residues: CASSNGQGNTIYF. DNA of the CDR3: TGCGCCAGCAGCAACGGACAGGGAAACACCATATATTTT.

This clone has only a few counts. Other DNA sequences in this sample translate to the same CDR3. In DNA form, the CDR3 reads TGTGCCAGCAGCTTACCGGGGATCTACGAGCAGTACTTC. Its protein product is CASSLPGIYEQYF. The chain combines TRBV11-2 with TRBJ2-7, with D maybe TRBD2 (5 bases). Germline V gene sequence: CDR1 SGHAT, CDR2 FQNNGV. V gave up 2 bases and J gave up 3 bases, with 8 bases separating them. This CDR3 has 13 amino acids.

The J gene is TRBJ1-2, the V gene TRBV6-5; a weak D match, TRBD1 (5 bases). CDR1 and CDR2 (germline): MNHEY, SVGAGI. CDR3 size: 13 residues. V lost 4 bases and J 8 bases, leaving 14 bases between the germline ends. The CDR3 protein is CASSFAGGVGYTF. The CDR3 DNA reads as TGTGCCAGCAGTTTCGCCGGGGGAGTGGGCTACACCTTC.

This chain uses TRBV9 with TRBJ1-1; no reliable D call. This CDR3 contains 12 residues. V was cut by 4 bases and J by 2 bases, with 6 bases left in between. Germline values: CDR1 SGDLS, CDR2 YYNGEE. CDR3 residues: CASSRSNTEAFF. CDR3 nucleotide sequence: TGTGCCAGCAGCCGGAGTAACACTGAAGCTTTCTTT.

The rearrangement uses TRBV9 and TRBJ2-7; tentative D call: TRBD1 (6 bases). The CDR3 loop spans 16 amino acids. V was shortened by 4 bases and J by 5 bases, with 22 bases between the two germline ends. Germline V gene lookup returns CDR1 SGDLS and CDR2 YYNGEE. The CDR3: CASSPQGHLRSHEQYF. CDR3 in DNA: TGTGCCAGCAGCCCTCAGGGACACCTTAGGTCACACGAGCAGTACTTC. Based on the CDR3 plus reference TRBV9 and TRBJ2-7, the full variable domain is DSGVTQTPKHLITATGQRVTLRCSPRSGDLSVYWYQQSLDQGLQFLIQYYNGEERAKGNILERFSAQQFPDLHSELNLSSLELGDSALYFCASSPQGHLRSHEQYFGPGTRLTVT.

The rearrangement joins TRBV2 to TRBJ2-7; D perhaps matches TRBD2 (6 bases). The CDR3 runs to 13 residues. From germline, CDR1 is SNHLY and CDR2 FYNNEI. Trimming shortened V by 6 bases and J by 7 bases, and 16 bases separated the two germline ends. The CDR3 coding sequence is TGTGCCAGCAGGGGGACTTCCGGGGAAGAGCAGTACGTC. Its protein product is CASRGTSGEEQYV.

The rearrangement joins TRBV24-1 to TRBJ2-4, with 9 bases matching TRBD1. The germline V gene has CDR1 KGHDR and CDR2 SFDVKD. V lost 4 bases, J lost 11 bases, and 8 bases stayed unmatched. The CDR3 contains 14 residues. CDR3: CATSDPGTGPLQYF. The CDR3 DNA follows: TGTGCCACCAGTGACCCCGGGACAGGGCCCCTTCAGTACTTC.